The 19 T cell receptor beta chains below all came from one sample that was sequenced in a study of cytomegalovirus exposure and HLA in healthy donors. 13 Jbeta primers and 60 Vbeta primers were used for the PCR. Here immunoSEQ multiplex PCR was the method, and the copy in TCRdb shows in-frame clones only, minus some. Of about 190,000 clones in the sample, roughly 80% were seen once. Material: PBMCs. These receptors were taken from a man aged 50-59 years in good health and CMV-seronegative.

The CDR3 coding sequence is TGTGCCAGGCGGGACAGAACGTATACGTATGGCTACACCTTC. Translated, it gives CARRDRTYTYGYTF. The rearrangement links TRBV14 to TRBJ1-2; 7 bases line up with TRBD1. CDR3 length equals 14 residues. Trimming removed 9 bases from V and 5 bases from J; junction bases left unmatched: 12. The germline CDR1 and CDR2 sequences are SGHDN and FVKESK.

This clone turned up a few times. Additional DNA sequences in this sample encode the identical CDR3. The gene calls are TRBV7-9 and TRBJ1-2; possibly TRBD1 for D (5 bases). CDR3 length equals 14 residues. Trimming took 0 bases from V and 2 from J, leaving 7 bases between them. The germline V gene has CDR1 SEHNR and CDR2 FQNEAQ (reference sequence). CDR3 sequence: CASSLASGNYGYTF. The CDR3 bases are TGTGCCAGCAGCTTAGCTTCAGGGAACTATGGCTACACCTTC.

The V and J genes are TRBV4-2 and TRBJ2-7; D might be TRBD1 (6 bases). The germline V gene has CDR1 LGHNA and CDR2 YNFKEQ. This CDR3 has 18 residues. The V gene lost 1 base and the J gene lost 6 bases, with 25 bases spanning the gap. The CDR3 is CASSQALQGSKGLVEQYF. CDR3 sequence (DNA): TGTGCCAGCAGCCAAGCTCTCCAGGGGTCGAAGGGCCTAGTCGAGCAGTACTTC.

The V gene is TRBV4-1, the J gene TRBJ2-1; 8 positions match TRBD2. The V gene end was trimmed by 7 bases and the J gene end by 0 bases; junction bases not matched to a gene: 5. The CDR3 sequence is 15 residues long. In germline, CDR1 is MGHRA, CDR2 YSYEKL. CDR3 residues: CASMTGTSSYNEQFF. CDR3 nucleotide sequence: TGCGCCAGCATGACCGGGACTAGCTCCTACAATGAGCAGTTCTTC.

The chain links TRBV4-1 to TRBJ1-1; D gene unclear. Germline assignment: CDR1 MGHRA and CDR2 YSYEKL. Deletions cut 2 bases from V and 4 bases from J, with 23 bases between. The CDR3 spans 18 residues. The CDR3 region is CASSQPRSVGRRGTEAFF. DNA of the CDR3: TGCGCCAGCAGCCAACCTCGGTCAGTGGGCCGGCGGGGCACTGAAGCTTTCTTT.

The chain uses TRBV21-1 and TRBJ1-3; TRBD1 reflects the table's D call only, with no check against the DNA. TRBV21-1 is noted as a pseudogene. The length of the CDR3 is 17 residues. The CDR3 DNA reads as TGTGCCAGCAGAAGAACATGGGGCGTAATCTCTGGAAACACCATATATTTT. It encodes CASRRTWGVISGNTIYF.

As to this clone: A junction boundary mismatches the germline segment, possibly from a read error. This chain connects TRBV20-1 to TRBJ1-3; maybe TRBD1 (5 bases). In germline, CDR1 is DFQATT, CDR2 SNEGSKA (reference sequence). The CDR3 spans 11 residues. CDR3 amino acids: CGGNSGNTIYF. CDR3 DNA: TGTGGGGGGAATTCAGGAAACACCATATATTTT.

The V call is TRBV5-1, the J call TRBJ2-3; 8 bases match TRBD2. V was pared by 7 bases and J by 0 bases, with 4 bases of the junction left unmatched. The CDR3 is 14 amino acids. Germline V gives CDR1 SGHRS, CDR2 YFSETQ. CDR3 nucleotide sequence: TGCGCCAGCGGCATAGCGGGGAGCACAGATACGCAGTATTTT. Its protein is CASGIAGSTDTQYF.

This chain joins TRBV29-1 and TRBJ1-1; TRBD1 is a possible D gene (6 bases). With 7 bases removed from V and 5 bases from J, the gap between germline ends came to 17 bases. Germline lookup yields CDR1 SQVTM and CDR2 ANQGSEA. The CDR3 runs 13 residues. The CDR3 loop reads CSALYRDITEAFF. CDR3 coding DNA: TGCAGCGCGTTATACCGGGACATTACTGAAGCTTTCTTT.

The rearrangement joins TRBV27 to TRBJ2-2, with D maybe TRBD1 (7 bases). The length of the CDR3 is 15 residues. Trimming removed 2 bases from V and 4 bases from J, with 11 bases in between. Germline CDR1 MNHEY, CDR2 SMNVEV (reference sequence). CDR3 nucleotide sequence: TGTGCCAGCAGTTTACCAGGGGGGAGCACCGGGGAGCTGTTTTTT. Translating it yields CASSLPGGSTGELFF.

The chain links TRBV7-2 to TRBJ1-5; D is ambiguous. This CDR3 is 14 amino acids long. Trimming took 0 bases from V and 3 from J, leaving 6 bases between them. Germline assignment: CDR1 SGHTA and CDR2 FQGNSA. The CDR3 nucleotides read TGTGCCAGCAGCTTAGCTCGAGACAATCAGCCCCAGCATTTT. This codes for CASSLARDNQPQHF.

V gene TRBV5-6 combines with J gene TRBJ2-2; a weak D match, TRBD2 (5 bases). Between the trimmed V and J ends, which lost 2 bases and 0 bases, there was a span of 8 bases. Per germline, CDR1 SGHDT and CDR2 YYEEEE. This CDR3 contains 15 residues. The CDR3 sequence: CASSFMGANTGELFF. CDR3 nucleotide sequence: TGTGCCAGCAGCTTCATGGGAGCGAACACCGGGGAGCTGTTTTTT.

The chain carries TRBV4-1 and TRBJ1-5; no firm D call. Trimming stripped 4 bases from V and 5 bases from J, with 12 bases between. Per germline, CDR1 MGHRA and CDR2 YSYEKL. This CDR3 is 14 amino acids long. The CDR3 reads CASSRSGSDQPQHF. CDR3 DNA: TGCGCCAGCAGCCGTTCAGGTTCTGATCAGCCCCAGCATTTT.

The J gene is TRBJ2-7, the V gene TRBV6-1; D perhaps matches TRBD2 (7 bases). From germline, CDR1 is MNHNS and CDR2 SASEGT. With 3 bases removed from V and 0 bases from J, the gap between germline ends came to 9 bases. The CDR3 loop spans 14 amino acids. Here the CDR3 reads CASSDRGGSYEQYF. In DNA form, the CDR3 reads TGTGCCAGCAGTGATAGGGGGGGCTCCTACGAGCAGTACTTC.

This clone has a handful of counts. This chain joins TRBV5-1 and TRBJ2-3, with 8 nucleotides matching TRBD2. Germline V gene lookup returns CDR1 SGHRS and CDR2 YFSETQ. The CDR3 extends over 17 amino acids. J lost 3 bases, V lost 4 bases, and 13 bases had no gene match. Here the CDR3 DNA reads TGCGCCAGCAGCGTCCCTCGGGGAGCGGGGGAAACAGATACGCAGTATTTT. It encodes CASSVPRGAGETDTQYF. The whole variable domain, filled in from reference TRBV5-1 and TRBJ2-3, reads KAGVTQTPRYLIKTRGQQVTLSCSPISGHRSVSWYQQTPGQGLQFLFEYFSETQRNKGNFPGRFSGRQFSNSRSEMNVSTLELGDSALYLCASSVPRGAGETDTQYFGPGTRLTVL.

This clone was observed a single time. The CDR3 loop is CASSIGGQDLANYGYTF. CDR3 nucleotide sequence: TGTGCCAGTAGTATCGGGGGACAGGACCTAGCTAACTATGGCTACACCTTC. The chain has TRBV19 and TRBJ1-2; TRBD1 matches 8 bases. Germline loops: CDR1 LNHDA, CDR2 SQIVND (reference sequence). The CDR3 covers 17 residues. V lost 3 bases, J lost 0 bases, and 9 bases stayed unmatched.

The gene calls are TRBV4-3 and TRBJ2-3; perhaps TRBD2 as D (5 bases). The V end lost 0 bases, the J end lost 1 base, and 11 bases lay between the germline ends. From germline, CDR1 is LGHNA and CDR2 YSLEER. This CDR3 has 16 residues. As DNA, the CDR3 is TGCGCCAGCAGCCAAGATGGAGGCATCCGCACAGATACGCAGTATTTT. Protein product: CASSQDGGIRTDTQYF.

This rearrangement joins TRBV6-1 to TRBJ2-7; 8 positions match TRBD1. Per germline, CDR1 MNHNS and CDR2 SASEGT. V trimming: 5 bases; J trimming: 1 base; junction bases outside the gene matches: 4. The CDR3 runs to 14 residues. CDR3 in DNA: TGTGCCAGCAGTCACCGGGACAGGTCCTACGAGCAGTACTTC. As protein: CASSHRDRSYEQYF.

The chain combines TRBV5-1 with TRBJ2-1; tentatively, D is TRBD2 (6 bases). V lost 0 bases and J 7 bases, leaving 11 bases between the germline ends. CDR1 is SGHRS, CDR2 YFSETQ, per germline. This CDR3 has 14 amino acids. CDR3 nucleotides: TGCGCCAGCAGCTTGGGGGGGACTCTTAATGAGCAGTTCTTC. This codes for CASSLGGTLNEQFF.